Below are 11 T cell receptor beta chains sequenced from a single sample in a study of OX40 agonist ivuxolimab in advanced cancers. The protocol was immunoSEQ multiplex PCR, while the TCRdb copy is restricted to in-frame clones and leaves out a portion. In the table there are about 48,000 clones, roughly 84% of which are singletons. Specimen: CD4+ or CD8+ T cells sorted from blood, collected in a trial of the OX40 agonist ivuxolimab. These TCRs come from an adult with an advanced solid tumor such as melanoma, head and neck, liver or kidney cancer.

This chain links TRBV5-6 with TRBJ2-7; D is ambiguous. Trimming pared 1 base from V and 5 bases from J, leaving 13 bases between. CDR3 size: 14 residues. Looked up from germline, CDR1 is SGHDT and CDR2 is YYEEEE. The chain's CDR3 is CASSLIGKMHEQYF. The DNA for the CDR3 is TGTGCCAGCAGCTTGATAGGCAAAATGCACGAGCAGTACTTC. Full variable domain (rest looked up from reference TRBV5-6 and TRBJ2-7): DAGVTQSPTHLIKTRGQQVTLRCSPKSGHDTVSWYQQALGQGPQFIFQYYEEEERQRGNFPDRFSGHQFPNYSSELNVNALLLGDSALYLCASSLIGKMHEQYFGPGTRLTVT.

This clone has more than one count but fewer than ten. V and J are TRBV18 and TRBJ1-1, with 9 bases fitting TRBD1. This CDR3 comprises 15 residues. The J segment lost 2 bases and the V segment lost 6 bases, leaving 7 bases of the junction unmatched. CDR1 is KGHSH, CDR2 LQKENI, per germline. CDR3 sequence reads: CASSRDRVPNTEAFF. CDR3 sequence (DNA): TGTGCCAGCTCCCGGGACAGGGTCCCCAACACTGAAGCTTTCTTT.

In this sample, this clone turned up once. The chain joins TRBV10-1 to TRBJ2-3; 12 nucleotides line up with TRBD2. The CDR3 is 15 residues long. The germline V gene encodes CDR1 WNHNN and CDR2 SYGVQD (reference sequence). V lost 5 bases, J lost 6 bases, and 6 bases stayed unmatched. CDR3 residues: CASSPGLAGWDTQYF. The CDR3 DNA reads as TGCGCCAGCAGTCCCGGACTAGCGGGATGGGATACGCAGTATTTT.

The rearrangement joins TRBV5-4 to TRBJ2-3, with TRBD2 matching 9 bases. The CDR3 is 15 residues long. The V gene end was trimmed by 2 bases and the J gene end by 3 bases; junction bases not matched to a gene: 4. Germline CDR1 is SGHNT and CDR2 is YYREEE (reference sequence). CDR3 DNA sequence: TGTGCCAGCAGCTTTAGAGCGGGAGGAACAGATACGCAGTATTTT. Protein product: CASSFRAGGTDTQYF.

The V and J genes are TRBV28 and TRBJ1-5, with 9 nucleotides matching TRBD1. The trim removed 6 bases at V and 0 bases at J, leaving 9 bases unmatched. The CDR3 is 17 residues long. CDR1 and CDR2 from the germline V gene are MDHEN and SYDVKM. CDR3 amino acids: CASSPGQGFSSNQPQHF. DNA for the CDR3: TGTGCCAGCAGCCCGGGACAGGGATTCTCTAGCAATCAGCCCCAGCATTTT.

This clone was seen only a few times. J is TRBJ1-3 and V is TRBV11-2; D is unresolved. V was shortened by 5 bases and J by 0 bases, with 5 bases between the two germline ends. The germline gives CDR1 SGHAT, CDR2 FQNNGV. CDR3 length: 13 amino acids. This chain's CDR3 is CASSQISGNTIYF. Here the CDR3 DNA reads TGTGCCAGCAGCCAGATCTCTGGAAACACCATATATTTT.

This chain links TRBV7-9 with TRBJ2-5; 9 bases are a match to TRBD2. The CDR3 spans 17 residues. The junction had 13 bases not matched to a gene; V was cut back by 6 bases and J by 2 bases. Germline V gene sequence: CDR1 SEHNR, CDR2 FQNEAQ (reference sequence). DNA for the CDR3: TGTGCCAGCAGTTCCTCCCGGGGCGGGAGGGGGCAAGAGACCCAGTACTTC. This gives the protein CASSSSRGGRGQETQYF. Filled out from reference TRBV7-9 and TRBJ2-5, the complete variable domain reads DTGVSQNPRHKITKRGQNVTFRCDPISEHNRLYWYRQTLGQGPEFLTYFQNEAQLEKSRLLSDRFSAERPKGSFSTLEIQRTEQGDSAMYLCASSSSRGGRGQETQYFGPGTRLLVL.

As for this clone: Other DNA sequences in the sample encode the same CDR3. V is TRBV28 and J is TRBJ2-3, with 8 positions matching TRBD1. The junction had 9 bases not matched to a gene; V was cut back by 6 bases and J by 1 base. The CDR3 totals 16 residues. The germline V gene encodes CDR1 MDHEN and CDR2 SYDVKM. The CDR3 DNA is TGTGCCAGCAGCACTTTGACAGGGGACGGCACAGATACGCAGTATTTT. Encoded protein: CASSTLTGDGTDTQYF.

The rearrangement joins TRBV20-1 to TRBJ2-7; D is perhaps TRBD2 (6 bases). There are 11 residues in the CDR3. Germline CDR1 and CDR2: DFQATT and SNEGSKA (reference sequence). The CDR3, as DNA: TGCAGGGGGGGAGTTGGTTACGAGCAGTACTTC. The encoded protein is CRGGVGYEQYF.

CDR3 bases: TGTGCCAGCAACTTCCCTACTAGCGGCTCCTACAATGAGCAGTTCTTC. Its protein is CASNFPTSGSYNEQFF. The chain uses TRBV2 and TRBJ2-1, with TRBD2 matching 8 bases. Germline trimming cut 7 bases from V and 0 bases from J; bases unmatched to any gene: 8. CDR3 length: 16 residues. Germline CDR1 SNHLY, CDR2 FYNNEI.

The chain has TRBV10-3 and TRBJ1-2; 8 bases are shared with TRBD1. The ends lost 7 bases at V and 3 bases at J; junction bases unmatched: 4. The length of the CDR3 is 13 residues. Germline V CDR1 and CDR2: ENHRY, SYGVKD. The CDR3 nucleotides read TGTGCCATCACGGACAGGGTGGACTATGGCTACACCTTC. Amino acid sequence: CAITDRVDYGYTF.